The 2 T cell receptor beta chains below come from one sample, sequenced in a study of cytomegalovirus exposure and HLA in healthy donors. PCR involved 60 Vbeta and 13 Jbeta primers. The protocol was immunoSEQ multiplex PCR, while the TCRdb copy is restricted to in-frame clones and leaves out a portion. This sample has 35,000 to 45,000 clones, with roughly 90% found just once. The sequencing input was PBMCs. The receptors were sampled from a woman between 18 and 30 years old in good health and CMV-seronegative.

The V and J genes are TRBV6-1 and TRBJ2-7; tentative D call: TRBD1 (5 bases). Trimming removed 7 bases at V and 4 bases at J, with 14 bases between. This CDR3 spans 13 amino acids. The germline V gene has CDR1 MNHNS and CDR2 SASEGT. CDR3 coding DNA: TGTGCCAGCACCCGGACACGTCCTTACGAGCAGTACTTC. Translation: CASTRTRPYEQYF.

The chain carries TRBV27 and TRBJ1-3; no definite D call. Trimming took 6 bases from V and 2 from J, leaving 26 bases between them. The CDR3 contains 19 residues. Germline CDR1 reads MNHEY; CDR2 reads SMNVEV (reference sequence). This CDR3 reads CASRNPRSHGRGAGNTIYF. DNA for the CDR3: TGTGCCAGCAGAAACCCCCGGTCGCACGGAAGAGGCGCTGGAAACACCATATATTTT.